The following is a TCR beta chain sequence with its context. This sample is part of a study of blood T cell repertoires in COVID-19. Study background: PBMCs, B-cell-depleted T cells, or T cells provided the cDNA or gDNA that made up the material.

How the authors handled the data: Amplifying reference gene primers gave estimates of nucleated cell counts. Only in-frame clones appear in the TCRdb table, and some are missing; sequencing was by immunoSEQ multiplex PCR. The DNA was the basis for D and trimming; V, J and clone size are from that table. In the table there are under 80,000 clones, roughly 86% of which are singletons. Germline V gene data show CDR1 as SGHTA and CDR2 as FQGNSA. The CDR3 spans 19 residues. The ends lost 5 bases at V and 4 bases at J; junction bases unmatched: 15. V usage is TRBV7-2 and J usage is TRBJ2-2; TRBD2 matches 11 bases. This TCR came from a man between 65 and 79 years old with active COVID-19. Source material: peripheral blood. CDR3 in amino acids: CASSPRGGSGRVGTGELFF. CDR3 nucleotide sequence: TGTGCCAGCAGCCCCCGTGGTGGTAGCGGGAGGGTTGGCACCGGGGAGCTGTTTTTT.